The source of this TCR beta chain is a study of sequential checkpoint blockade in melanoma. This clone was detected a few times. The method was immunoSEQ multiplex PCR; TCRdb's version includes in-frame clones alone and lacks a portion of them. Seen here are 6,000 to 6,500 clones, around 26% observed once, and the top ten hold approximately 9.4%. Indicated treatment: randomized to nivolumab then ipilimumab (arm A) or the reverse (arm B). The junction had 1 base not matched to a gene; V was cut back by 2 bases and J by 2 bases. The CDR3 runs to 15 residues. Germline-derived CDR1 and CDR2 are SGHDN and FVKESK.

The rearrangement joins TRBV14 to TRBJ2-1; TRBD2 matches at 9 bases. The sequencing used tumor tissue (inferred from file names), collected from a patient given nivolumab and ipilimumab in sequence. This sequence was found in a human donor with melanoma. The CDR3 coding sequence is TGTGCCAGCAGCCAACTAGCGGGGCCCTACAATGAGCAGTTCTTC. This sequence encodes CASSQLAGPYNEQFF. Full variable domain (outside the CDR3, taken from reference TRBV14 and TRBJ2-1): EAGVTQFPSHSVIEKGQTVTLRCDPISGHDNLYWYRRVMGKEIKFLLHFVKESKQDESGMPNNRFLAERTGGTYSTLKVQPAELEDSGVYFCASSQLAGPYNEQFFGPGTRLTVL.